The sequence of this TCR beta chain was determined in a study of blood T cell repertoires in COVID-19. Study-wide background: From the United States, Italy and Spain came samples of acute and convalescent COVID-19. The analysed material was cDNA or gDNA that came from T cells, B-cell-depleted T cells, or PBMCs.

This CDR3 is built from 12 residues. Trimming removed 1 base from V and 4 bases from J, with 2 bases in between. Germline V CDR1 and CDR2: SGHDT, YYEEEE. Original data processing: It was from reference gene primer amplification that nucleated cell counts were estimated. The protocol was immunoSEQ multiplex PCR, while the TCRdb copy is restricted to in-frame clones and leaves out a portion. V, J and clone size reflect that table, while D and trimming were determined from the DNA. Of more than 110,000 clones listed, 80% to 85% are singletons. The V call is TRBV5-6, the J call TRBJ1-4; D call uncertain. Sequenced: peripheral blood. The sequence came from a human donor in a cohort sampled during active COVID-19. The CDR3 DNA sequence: TGTGCCAGCAGCTTGCTTAATGAAAAACTGTTTTTT. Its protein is CASSLLNEKLFF.